This TCR beta chain was identified in a study of blood T cell repertoires in COVID-19. Study overall: Samples taken during acute and convalescent COVID-19 were collected in the United States, Italy and Spain. PBMCs, B-cell-depleted T cells, or T cells were the source of the cDNA or gDNA that made up the material.

Unmatched junction bases numbered 3, after V lost 4 bases and J lost 4 bases. This CDR3 comprises 15 residues. Germline CDR1 reads SGHRS; CDR2 reads YFSETQ. The Seattle patients joined while their infection was active and were tracked longitudinally afterward. As processed by the authors: By means of reference gene primer amplification, nucleated cell counts were estimated. Repertoires were generated with immunoSEQ multiplex PCR, while TCRdb's copy carries only in-frame clones and drops some. The D gene and trimming were derived from the DNA, and the V and J assignments and clone size from that table. Here the sample spans over 150,000 clones, 85% to 90% being singletons.

This chain uses TRBV5-1 with TRBJ2-1; 12 positions agree with TRBD2. The TCR was taken from a woman in her seventies with COVID-19, enrolled during active disease. Sequencing input: peripheral blood. CDR3 in DNA: TGCGCCAGCAGCCCGGGGACTAGCGGGTACAATGAGCAGTTCTTC. It encodes CASSPGTSGYNEQFF.